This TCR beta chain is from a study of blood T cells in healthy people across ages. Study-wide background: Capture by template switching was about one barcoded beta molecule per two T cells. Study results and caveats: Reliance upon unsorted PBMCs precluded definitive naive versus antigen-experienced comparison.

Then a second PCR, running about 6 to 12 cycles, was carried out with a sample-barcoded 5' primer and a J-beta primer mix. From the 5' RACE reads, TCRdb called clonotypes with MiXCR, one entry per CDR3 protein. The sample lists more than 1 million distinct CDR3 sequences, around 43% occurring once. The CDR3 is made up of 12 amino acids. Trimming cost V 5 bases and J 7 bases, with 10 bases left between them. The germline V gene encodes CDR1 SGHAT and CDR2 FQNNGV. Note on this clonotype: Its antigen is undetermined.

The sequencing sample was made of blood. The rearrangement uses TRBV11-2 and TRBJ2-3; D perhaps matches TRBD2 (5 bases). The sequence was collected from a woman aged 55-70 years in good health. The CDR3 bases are TGTGCCAGCAGCCCAGAGGGATATACGCAGTATTTT. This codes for CASSPEGYTQYF.